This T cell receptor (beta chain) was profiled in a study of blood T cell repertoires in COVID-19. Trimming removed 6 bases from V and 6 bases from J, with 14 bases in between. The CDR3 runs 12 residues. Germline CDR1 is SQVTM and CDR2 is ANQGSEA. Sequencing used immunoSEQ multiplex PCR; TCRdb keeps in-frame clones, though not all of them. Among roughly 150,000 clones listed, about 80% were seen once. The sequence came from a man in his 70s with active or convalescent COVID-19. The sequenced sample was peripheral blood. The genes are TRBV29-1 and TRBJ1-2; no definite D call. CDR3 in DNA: TGCAGCGTGAGGTCGGTAGGAAATGGCTACACCTTC. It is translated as CSVRSVGNGYTF.